This T cell receptor (beta chain) comes out of a study of T cell responses to AZD1222 COVID-19 vaccine. Points from the study as a whole: White British ancestry dominated among donors, who included more females, and clonal diversity was possibly underestimated. The study found vaccine-associated CD4 TCRs spanning spike, dominant at 160-218 and 743-854. The number of AZD1222 recipients seropositive at baseline was only five or six.

TCRdb's table, derived via immunoSEQ multiplex PCR, lists solely in-frame clones and lacks some. The profile shows some 80,000 clones, approximately 91% of them singletons. The CDR3 is 12 residues long. The germline gives CDR1 SQVTM, CDR2 ANQGSEA. The V gene lost 5 bases and the J gene lost 1 base, with 8 bases spanning the gap. This clone showed up just a few times. Its cognate antigen is unknown. Here the sequenced sample was peripheral blood, taken on day 0 of MenACWY control vaccination. The receptor comes from an adult in good health. This rearrangement joins TRBV29-1 to TRBJ1-1; no clear D. The CDR3 bases are TGCAGCGTTTACGCGTGGAACACTGAAGCTTTCTTT. This gives the protein CSVYAWNTEAFF.